This passage covers 2 T cell receptor beta chains from one sample sequenced in a study of blood T cell repertoires in COVID-19. Libraries were prepared by immunoSEQ multiplex PCR; TCRdb keeps only in-frame clonotypes and omits some of them. The sample consists of some 180,000 clones, 81% of them appearing once. Specimen: peripheral blood. All receptors come from a woman between 40 and 50 years old with COVID-19, enrolled during active disease.

This chain joins TRBV10-3 and TRBJ1-5, with D unresolved. CDR1 is ENHRY, CDR2 SYGVKD, per germline. Trimming removed 2 bases from V and 3 bases from J, with 5 bases in between. The CDR3 has 13 amino acids. CDR3 sequence reads: CAISEGLNQPQHF. The CDR3 DNA reads TGTGCCATCAGTGAGGGCCTCAATCAGCCCCAGCATTTT.

The CDR3 is CASSQDTGGARGYTF. The CDR3 DNA sequence: TGTGCCAGCAGTCAAGATACAGGGGGGGCGCGCGGCTACACCTTC. The chain is built from TRBV6-2 or TRBV6-3 and TRBJ1-2, with 8 bases identical to TRBD1. The CDR3 has 15 residues. The V gene end was trimmed by 5 bases and the J gene end by 8 bases; junction bases not matched to a gene: 13. CDR1 MNHEY and CDR2 SVGEGT come from the germline V gene.